Below, 15 T cell receptor beta chains from the same sample are listed, as sequenced in a study of T cell changes during pregnancy in multiple sclerosis. The method was immunoSEQ multiplex PCR; TCRdb's version includes in-frame clones alone and lacks a portion of them. The table lists roughly 64,000 clones, 90% of them singletons. The material was peripheral blood, obtained in the third trimester of pregnancy. The receptors come from a female donor in good health, enrolled as a control in a pregnancy study.

The chain combines TRBV28 with TRBJ2-7; D gene unclear. Trimming pared 3 bases from V and 3 bases from J, leaving 6 bases between. Germline V gene data show CDR1 as MDHEN and CDR2 as SYDVKM. This CDR3 is 12 amino acids long. CDR3 bases: TGTGCCAGCAGTTTGAGGAACTACGAGCAGTACTTC. It codes for CASSLRNYEQYF.

The genes are TRBV15 and TRBJ1-3, with D unclear. V lost 0 bases and J lost 0, with 24 bases in between. CDR3 length: 21 residues. CDR1 is LNHNV and CDR2 is YYDKDF in the germline V gene (reference sequence). CDR3 DNA: TGTGCCACCAGCAGAGATAGATACTTTTCCCAAACCCCCTACTCTGGAAACACCATATATTTT. Translated, it gives CATSRDRYFSQTPYSGNTIYF. Full variable domain (missing parts from reference TRBV15 and TRBJ1-3): DAMVIQNPRYQVTQFGKPVTLSCSQTLNHNVMYWYQQKSSQAPKLLFHYYDKDFNNEADTPDNFQSRRPNTSFCFLDIRSPGLGDTAMYLCATSRDRYFSQTPYSGNTIYFGEGSWLTVV.

The J gene is TRBJ2-1, the V gene TRBV18, with unresolved D. Trimming pared 2 bases from V and 10 bases from J, leaving 9 bases between. CDR3 length equals 12 residues. In germline, CDR1 is KGHSH, CDR2 LQKENI. The CDR3 region is CASSPSVEEQFF. The CDR3 bases are TGTGCCAGCTCACCAAGCGTCGAGGAGCAGTTCTTC.

This sequence joins TRBV4-1 and TRBJ1-1, with 7 bases fitting TRBD1. The length of the CDR3 is 16 residues. From germline, CDR1 is MGHRA and CDR2 YSYEKL. V shed 0 bases, J shed 5 bases, and the junction held 9 bases outside the gene matches. The CDR3 loop is CASSQDKRQGGTEAFF. CDR3 DNA sequence: TGCGCCAGCAGCCAAGACAAGCGACAGGGAGGAACTGAAGCTTTCTTT.

CDR3 in DNA: TGTGCCAGCAGCTTAGGTAGGGGGAGCCTCACGGATGAGCAGTTCTTC. Residues: CASSLGRGSLTDEQFF. The rearrangement uses TRBV7-8 and TRBJ2-1; possible D gene TRBD1, 6 bases. Trimming took off 1 base at V and 8 bases at J, with 18 bases between the two ends. Per germline, CDR1 SGHVS and CDR2 FQNEAQ. CDR3 length: 16 amino acids.

The V call is TRBV19, the J call TRBJ1-1, with D unclear. Per germline, CDR1 LNHDA and CDR2 SQIVND (reference sequence). The CDR3 has 14 amino acids. V lost 6 bases and J lost 0, with 11 bases in between. The CDR3 DNA sequence: TGTGCCAGTAGGGAGGCCCCAATGAACACTGAAGCTTTCTTT. Protein sequence: CASREAPMNTEAFF.

This clone was counted a single time. This chain connects TRBV4-3 to TRBJ2-7; the match to TRBD1 covers 11 bases. CDR3 length: 14 residues. V shed 3 bases, J shed 4 bases, and the junction held 2 bases outside the gene matches. Per the germline V gene, CDR1 is LGHNA and CDR2 is YSLEER. Here the CDR3 reads CASSQGDRGYEQYF. As DNA, the CDR3 is TGCGCCAGCAGCCAGGGGGACAGGGGGTACGAGCAGTACTTC.

The chain joins TRBV7-2 to TRBJ1-2, with TRBD1 matching 9 bases. Trimming took 5 bases from V and 4 from J; bases not matched to a gene: 11. Germline assignment: CDR1 SGHTA and CDR2 FQGNSA. The CDR3 spans 16 residues. The CDR3 spells CASSVGQGGQVYGYTF. For the CDR3, the DNA is TGTGCCAGCAGCGTGGGACAGGGAGGACAAGTCTATGGCTACACCTTC. Complete variable domain (other parts from reference TRBV7-2 and TRBJ1-2): GAGVSQSPSNKVTEKGKDVELRCDPISGHTALYWYRQSLGQGLEFLIYFQGNSAPDKSGLPSDRFSAERTGGSVSTLTIQRTQQEDSAVYLCASSVGQGGQVYGYTFGSGTRLTVV.

The genes are TRBV5-1 and TRBJ1-1; D may be TRBD1 (5 bases). Germline lookup yields CDR1 SGHRS and CDR2 YFSETQ. V dropped 0 bases and J dropped 3 bases, with 6 bases sitting between them. The CDR3 consists of 13 residues. CDR3 residues: CASSLGGDTEAFF. For the CDR3, the DNA is TGCGCCAGCAGCTTGGGGGGGGACACTGAAGCTTTCTTT.

CDR3 protein: CASSPSSGTSGSLNEQFF. The CDR3 DNA reads TGTGCCAGCAGCCCCAGCTCAGGGACTAGCGGGAGTTTGAATGAGCAGTTCTTC. This chain connects TRBV13 to TRBJ2-1, with 14 nucleotides matching TRBD2. The CDR3 spans 18 residues. Per the germline V gene, CDR1 is PRHDT and CDR2 is FYEKMQ (reference sequence). The trim removed 5 bases at V and 7 bases at J, leaving 13 bases unmatched.

V usage is TRBV30 and J usage is TRBJ1-5; 8 positions agree with TRBD1. The V gene end was trimmed by 4 bases and the J gene end by 1 base; junction bases not matched to a gene: 9. This CDR3 comprises 16 residues. Germline loops: CDR1 GTSNPN, CDR2 SVGIG (reference sequence). The CDR3 coding sequence is TGTGCCTGGACCCCAGGGGGCGCGACAAGCAATCAGCCCCAGCATTTT. Translating gives CAWTPGGATSNQPQHF.

This chain uses TRBV6-1 with TRBJ2-1, with 7 bases lining up with TRBD2. Trimming removed 4 bases from V and 0 bases from J; junction bases left unmatched: 6. Germline V gives CDR1 MNHNS, CDR2 SASEGT. The CDR3 is made up of 16 amino acids. CDR3 in DNA: TGTGCCAGCAGTGGCTCACTAGCGCCCTCCTACAATGAGCAGTTCTTC. It translates to CASSGSLAPSYNEQFF.

This chain links TRBV6-1 with TRBJ2-1; D remains unclear. The CDR3 contains 15 residues. Looked up from germline, CDR1 is MNHNS and CDR2 is SASEGT. Trimming removed 4 bases at V and 0 bases at J, with 10 bases between. The CDR3 sequence: CASSALESSYNEQFF. CDR3 DNA: TGTGCCAGCAGTGCCCTAGAAAGCTCCTACAATGAGCAGTTCTTC.

CDR3: CAISEDPGQGIKQYF. Here the CDR3 DNA reads TGTGCCATCAGTGAGGATCCTGGACAGGGAATCAAGCAGTACTTC. The rearrangement uses TRBV10-3 and TRBJ2-7; TRBD1 matches at 8 bases. CDR1 and CDR2 from the germline V gene are ENHRY and SYGVKD. The ends lost 2 bases at V and 8 bases at J; junction bases unmatched: 11. The CDR3 has 15 amino acids.

DNA of the CDR3: TGTGCCAGCAGCCCTAGGGAAGGTGTTAGACAGGACGAGCAGTTCTTC. It codes for CASSPREGVRQDEQFF. The genes are TRBV7-9 and TRBJ2-1, with D perhaps matching TRBD1 (6 bases). Germline CDR1 is SEHNR and CDR2 is FQNEAQ (reference sequence). V lost 5 bases to trimming and J lost 10 bases, with 24 bases between them. The CDR3 covers 16 residues.